The rows below give T cell receptor beta chains drawn from one sample of a study of human T cells and chemical hapten exposure. MiXCR was run by TCRdb on the RACE reads, yielding one entry per CDR3 protein. The table has around 71,000 distinct CDR3 sequences, around 10% seen once. The sample consisted of whole blood, taken in connection with sensitization to the hapten diphenylcyclopropenone (DPC). These receptors originate from a woman aged 40-49 years with alopecia areata. Some clones in this sample may be carry-over from other donors' samples. Both conserved end residues are part of each CDR3. The order of the fields is D gene, clone size, J gene, V gene, CDR3 protein, CDR3 DNA. D genes are given only for firm matches. Size is omitted from some rows. Given values are once, few, many or a class for expanded clones.

d_call: -; clone_size: many; j_call: TRBJ1-2; v_call: TRBV9; cdr3_aa: CASSYQKGFGYGYTF; cdr3_nt: TGTGCCAGCAGCTACCAGAAGGGCTTCGGCTATGGCTACACCTTC
d_call: TRBD1; clone_size: many; j_call: TRBJ2-7; v_call: TRBV20-1; cdr3_aa: CSARDSRDRGDEQYF; cdr3_nt: TGCAGTGCTAGAGATTCTAGGGACAGGGGGGACGAGCAGTACTTC
d_call: TRBD1; clone_size: many; j_call: TRBJ1-4; v_call: TRBV6-6; cdr3_aa: CASATGQGGEKLFF; cdr3_nt: TGTGCCAGCGCTACGGGACAGGGGGGCGAAAAACTGTTTTTT
d_call: -; clone_size: many; j_call: TRBJ2-7; v_call: TRBV7-2; cdr3_aa: CASEEGVSYEQYF; cdr3_nt: TGTGCCAGCGAGGAGGGCGTCTCCTACGAGCAGTACTTC
d_call: TRBD2; clone_size: many; j_call: TRBJ2-3; v_call: TRBV3-1; cdr3_aa: CASSQAASGTTDTQYF; cdr3_nt: TGTGCCAGCAGCCAAGCCGCTAGCGGGACCACAGATACGCAGTATTTT
d_call: TRBD2; clone_size: many; j_call: TRBJ2-3; v_call: TRBV3-1; cdr3_aa: CASSRTSGGLITDTQYF; cdr3_nt: TGTGCCAGCAGCCGGACTAGCGGGGGCCTCATCACAGATACGCAGTATTTT
d_call: -; clone_size: -; j_call: TRBJ2-7; v_call: TRBV20-1; cdr3_aa: CSAADILFSYEQYF; cdr3_nt: TGCAGTGCTGCGGACATCCTTTTCTCCTACGAGCAGTACTTC
d_call: -; clone_size: few; j_call: TRBJ2-1; v_call: TRBV11-2; cdr3_aa: CASSRGGAEQFF; cdr3_nt: TGTGCCAGCAGCCGCGGTGGGGCTGAGCAGTTCTTC
d_call: TRBD2; clone_size: -; j_call: TRBJ2-1; v_call: TRBV20-1; cdr3_aa: CSARNPAGGAVNEQFF; cdr3_nt: TGCAGTGCTAGAAATCCGGCGGGAGGGGCGGTCAATGAGCAGTTCTTC
d_call: TRBD2; clone_size: many; j_call: TRBJ2-7; v_call: TRBV7-2; cdr3_aa: CASSYSGGARYEQYF; cdr3_nt: TGTGCCAGCAGCTACAGCGGGGGGGCAAGGTACGAGCAGTACTTC
d_call: -; clone_size: few; j_call: TRBJ1-4; v_call: TRBV15; cdr3_aa: CATSRVGRMPNEKLFF; cdr3_nt: TGTGCCACCAGCAGAGTAGGAAGGATGCCTAATGAAAAACTGTTTTTT
d_call: TRBD2; clone_size: many; j_call: TRBJ2-3; v_call: TRBV4-2; cdr3_aa: CASSHPLAGGRKDTQYF; cdr3_nt: TGTGCCAGCAGCCACCCCTTAGCGGGGGGGCGGAAAGATACGCAGTATTTT
d_call: TRBD1; clone_size: many; j_call: TRBJ1-2; v_call: TRBV4-1; cdr3_aa: CASSQDQTGVLYGYTF; cdr3_nt: TGCGCCAGCAGCCAAGATCAGACAGGGGTCCTCTATGGCTACACCTTC
d_call: -; clone_size: once; j_call: TRBJ2-7; v_call: TRBV27; cdr3_aa: CASRQQRLYGYEQYF; cdr3_nt: TGTGCCAGCAGACAACAGAGGCTCTACGGATACGAGCAGTACTTC
d_call: TRBD1; clone_size: -; j_call: TRBJ2-1; v_call: TRBV7-9; cdr3_aa: CASSLDRGRGNEQFF; cdr3_nt: TGTGCCAGCAGCTTGGACAGGGGGAGAGGTAATGAGCAGTTCTTC
d_call: -; clone_size: few; j_call: TRBJ1-1; v_call: TRBV7-9; cdr3_aa: CASSFLLDRTEAFF; cdr3_nt: TGTGCCAGCAGCTTCCTTTTGGATCGCACTGAAGCTTTCTTT
d_call: -; clone_size: few; j_call: TRBJ2-3; v_call: TRBV29-1; cdr3_aa: CSVERERTDTQYF; cdr3_nt: TGCAGCGTTGAGAGGGAGCGCACAGATACGCAGTATTTT
d_call: TRBD2; clone_size: -; j_call: TRBJ2-1; v_call: TRBV2; cdr3_aa: CASSDVGGGASYNEQFF; cdr3_nt: TGTGCCAGCAGTGACGTGGGCGGGGGGGCATCCTACAATGAGCAGTTCTTC
d_call: TRBD2; clone_size: many; j_call: TRBJ2-7; v_call: TRBV5-1; cdr3_aa: CASSWEGPPYEQYF; cdr3_nt: TGCGCCAGCAGCTGGGAGGGACCGCCGTACGAGCAGTACTTC
d_call: -; clone_size: many; j_call: TRBJ2-1; v_call: TRBV4-3; cdr3_aa: CASSQDRAGNYNEQFF; cdr3_nt: TGCGCCAGCAGCCAAGATAGGGCAGGGAATTACAATGAGCAGTTCTTC
d_call: -; clone_size: many; j_call: TRBJ1-5; v_call: TRBV28; cdr3_aa: CASSADINQPQHF; cdr3_nt: TGTGCCAGCAGTGCTGACATTAATCAGCCCCAGCATTTT
d_call: TRBD1; clone_size: -; j_call: TRBJ2-7; v_call: TRBV28; cdr3_aa: CASSRPDRSYEQYF; cdr3_nt: TGTGCCAGCAGTCGGCCGGACAGGTCCTACGAGCAGTACTTC
d_call: -; clone_size: -; j_call: TRBJ1-5; v_call: TRBV11-1; cdr3_aa: CASSLAVEEPQHF; cdr3_nt: TGTGCCAGCAGCTTAGCGGTGGAGGAGCCCCAGCATTTT
d_call: TRBD1; clone_size: many; j_call: TRBJ2-3; v_call: TRBV5-4; cdr3_aa: CASSLRAGTASTDTQYF; cdr3_nt: TGTGCCAGCAGCTTAAGAGCCGGGACAGCGAGCACAGATACGCAGTATTTT
d_call: -; clone_size: -; j_call: TRBJ1-1; v_call: TRBV10-3; cdr3_aa: CAISGNGYTEAFF; cdr3_nt: TGTGCCATCAGTGGTAACGGATACACTGAAGCTTTCTTT
d_call: -; clone_size: few; j_call: TRBJ2-7; v_call: TRBV6-2/TRBV6-3; cdr3_aa: CASSYSFQGPSYEQYF; cdr3_nt: TGTGCCAGCAGTTACTCGTTCCAGGGGCCTTCCTACGAGCAGTACTTC
d_call: -; clone_size: few; j_call: TRBJ1-5; v_call: TRBV6-2/TRBV6-3; cdr3_aa: CASSSGKLYSNQPQHF; cdr3_nt: TGTGCCAGCAGTTCCGGCAAACTGTATAGCAATCAGCCCCAGCATTTT
d_call: -; clone_size: -; j_call: TRBJ1-4; v_call: TRBV6-2/TRBV6-3; cdr3_aa: CASRPTAPGEKLFF; cdr3_nt: TGTGCCAGCAGACCGACAGCTCCGGGGGAAAAACTGTTTTTT
d_call: -; clone_size: -; j_call: TRBJ2-2; v_call: TRBV20-1; cdr3_aa: CSARPRPGYRDTGELFF; cdr3_nt: TGCAGTGCTAGACCCCGCCCAGGGTATCGAGACACCGGGGAGCTGTTTTTT
d_call: -; clone_size: many; j_call: TRBJ1-5; v_call: TRBV12-3/TRBV12-4; cdr3_aa: CASSFSNEGQPQHF; cdr3_nt: TGTGCCAGCAGTTTCTCCAACGAAGGACAGCCCCAGCATTTT
d_call: -; clone_size: many; j_call: TRBJ1-3; v_call: TRBV21-1; cdr3_aa: CASSKTNRDITGNTIYF; cdr3_nt: TGTGCCAGCAGCAAAACGAACAGGGACATAACGGGAAACACCATATATTTT
d_call: TRBD2; clone_size: many; j_call: TRBJ2-3; v_call: TRBV28; cdr3_aa: CASSFLAGTDTQYF; cdr3_nt: TGTGCCAGCAGTTTCCTAGCGGGCACAGATACGCAGTATTTT
d_call: -; clone_size: few; j_call: TRBJ2-5; v_call: TRBV11-2; cdr3_aa: CASSLAIRGETQYF; cdr3_nt: TGTGCCAGCAGCTTGGCGATCCGGGGGGAGACCCAGTACTTC
d_call: TRBD1; clone_size: few; j_call: TRBJ2-1; v_call: TRBV4-2; cdr3_aa: CASSQDGTGNGDEQFF; cdr3_nt: TGTGCCAGCAGCCAAGACGGGACAGGTAACGGTGATGAGCAGTTCTTC
d_call: TRBD2; clone_size: many; j_call: TRBJ2-1; v_call: TRBV5-4; cdr3_aa: CASSLALSGGHNEQFF; cdr3_nt: TGTGCCAGCAGCTTGGCCCTGAGCGGGGGCCACAATGAGCAGTTCTTC
d_call: TRBD2; clone_size: many; j_call: TRBJ2-3; v_call: TRBV6-5; cdr3_aa: CASSSMTSGGDTQYF; cdr3_nt: TGTGCCAGCAGTTCCATGACTAGCGGGGGAGATACGCAGTATTTT
d_call: -; clone_size: few; j_call: TRBJ2-2; v_call: TRBV18; cdr3_aa: CASSLPTSTNTGELFF; cdr3_nt: TGTGCCAGCTCACTTCCGACTTCGACGAACACCGGGGAGCTGTTTTTT
d_call: -; clone_size: many; j_call: TRBJ1-1; v_call: TRBV4-3; cdr3_aa: CASSQERWVSVTEAFF; cdr3_nt: TGCGCCAGCAGCCAAGAACGGTGGGTTTCGGTCACTGAAGCTTTCTTT
d_call: TRBD1; clone_size: few; j_call: TRBJ2-3; v_call: TRBV5-5; cdr3_aa: CASSFGGQGRDTQYF; cdr3_nt: TGTGCCAGCAGCTTTGGGGGACAGGGGAGGGATACGCAGTATTTT
d_call: -; clone_size: many; j_call: TRBJ1-3; v_call: TRBV12-3/TRBV12-4; cdr3_aa: CASRPSEGGNTIYF; cdr3_nt: TGTGCCAGCAGACCCTCCGAGGGAGGAAACACCATATATTTT